Sequencing of this T cell receptor beta chain was carried out in a study of cytomegalovirus exposure and HLA in healthy donors. General observations from the study: Usually a TCR sequence was rare, but some public TCRs were found in many donors.

Trimming cost V 8 bases and J 4 bases, with 9 bases left between them. The CDR3 is 11 amino acids. Looked up from germline, CDR1 is WSHSY and CDR2 is SAAADI. Comments on this clone: Its antigen is still unknown.

The protocol was immunoSEQ multiplex PCR, while the TCRdb copy is restricted to in-frame clones and leaves out a portion. This table has more than 200,000 clones, roughly nine tenths appearing once. The validation cohort, a group of 120 subjects, included the donors and was separate from the roughly 670-subject first cohort. This clonotype was sampled from a man between 18 and 29 years old in good health and CMV-seropositive. Sequences were obtained from PBMCs. The chain recombines TRBV10-2 with TRBJ2-7; D is unresolved. The CDR3 region is CASRERYEQYF. In nucleotides, the CDR3 is TGCGCCAGCCGAGAGCGTTACGAGCAGTACTTC.